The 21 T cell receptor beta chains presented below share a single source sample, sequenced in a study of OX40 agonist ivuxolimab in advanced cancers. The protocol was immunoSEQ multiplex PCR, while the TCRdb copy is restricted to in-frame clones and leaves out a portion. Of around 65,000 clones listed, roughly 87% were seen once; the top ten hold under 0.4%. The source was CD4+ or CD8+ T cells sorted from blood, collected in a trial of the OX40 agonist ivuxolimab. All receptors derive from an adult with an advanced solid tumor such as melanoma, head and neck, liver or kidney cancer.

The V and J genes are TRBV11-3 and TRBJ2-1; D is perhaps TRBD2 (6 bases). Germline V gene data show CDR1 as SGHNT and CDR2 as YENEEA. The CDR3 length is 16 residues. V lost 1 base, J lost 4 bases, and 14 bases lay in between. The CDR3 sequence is CASSLGGVTQYNEQFF. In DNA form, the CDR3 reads TGTGCCAGCAGCTTAGGCGGGGTTACCCAATACAATGAGCAGTTCTTC. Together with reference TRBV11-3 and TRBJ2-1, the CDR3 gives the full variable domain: EAGVVQSPRYKIIEKKQPVAFWCNPISGHNTLYWYLQNLGQGPELLIRYENEEAVDDSQLPKDRFSAERLKGVDSTLKIQPAELGDSAVYLCASSLGGVTQYNEQFFGPGTRLTVL.

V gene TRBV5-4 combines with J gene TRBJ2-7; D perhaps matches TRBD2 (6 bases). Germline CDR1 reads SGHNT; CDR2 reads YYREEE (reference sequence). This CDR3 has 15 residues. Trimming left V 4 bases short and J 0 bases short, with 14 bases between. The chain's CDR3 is CASSPGLPHSYEQYF. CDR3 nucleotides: TGTGCCAGCAGCCCGGGACTTCCCCACTCCTACGAGCAGTACTTC.

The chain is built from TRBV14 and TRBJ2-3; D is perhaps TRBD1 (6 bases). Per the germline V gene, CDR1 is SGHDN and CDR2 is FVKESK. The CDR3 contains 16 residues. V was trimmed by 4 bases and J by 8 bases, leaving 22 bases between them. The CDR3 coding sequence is TGTGCCAGCAGCCTTACGACAGGAAACGGACCACGTACGCAGTATTTT. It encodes CASSLTTGNGPRTQYF.

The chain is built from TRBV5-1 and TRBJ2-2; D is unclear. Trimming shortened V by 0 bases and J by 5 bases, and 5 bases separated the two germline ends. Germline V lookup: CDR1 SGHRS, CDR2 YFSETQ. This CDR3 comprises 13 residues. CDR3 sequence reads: CASSLVGTGELFF. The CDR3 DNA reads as TGCGCCAGCAGCTTGGTGGGAACCGGGGAGCTGTTTTTT.

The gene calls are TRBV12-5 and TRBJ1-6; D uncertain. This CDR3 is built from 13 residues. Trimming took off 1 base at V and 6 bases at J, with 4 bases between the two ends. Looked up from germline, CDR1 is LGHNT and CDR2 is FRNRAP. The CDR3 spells CASGLDSNSPLHF. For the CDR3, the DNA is TGTGCTAGTGGTTTGGACAGTAATTCACCCCTCCACTTT.

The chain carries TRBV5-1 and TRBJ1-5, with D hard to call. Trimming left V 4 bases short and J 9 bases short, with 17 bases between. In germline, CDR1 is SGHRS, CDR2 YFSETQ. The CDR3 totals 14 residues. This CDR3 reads CASSTDGPLGPQHF. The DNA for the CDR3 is TGCGCCAGCAGCACGGACGGACCCCTGGGGCCCCAGCATTTT. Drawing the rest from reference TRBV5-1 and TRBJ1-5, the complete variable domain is KAGVTQTPRYLIKTRGQQVTLSCSPISGHRSVSWYQQTPGQGLQFLFEYFSETQRNKGNFPGRFSGRQFSNSRSEMNVSTLELGDSALYLCASSTDGPLGPQHFGDGTRLSIL.

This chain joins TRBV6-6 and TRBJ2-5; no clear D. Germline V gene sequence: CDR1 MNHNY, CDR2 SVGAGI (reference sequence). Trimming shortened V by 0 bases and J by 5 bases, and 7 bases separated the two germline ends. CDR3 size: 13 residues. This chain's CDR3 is CASSYSQWETQYF. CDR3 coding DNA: TGTGCCAGCAGTTACTCGCAATGGGAGACCCAGTACTTC.

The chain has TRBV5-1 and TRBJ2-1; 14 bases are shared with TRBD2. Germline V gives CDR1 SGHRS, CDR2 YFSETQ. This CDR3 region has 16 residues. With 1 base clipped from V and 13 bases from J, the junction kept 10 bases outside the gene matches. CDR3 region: CASSLLTSGGAGKQFF. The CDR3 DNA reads TGCGCCAGCAGCTTGCTGACTAGCGGGGGGGCCGGGAAACAGTTCTTC.

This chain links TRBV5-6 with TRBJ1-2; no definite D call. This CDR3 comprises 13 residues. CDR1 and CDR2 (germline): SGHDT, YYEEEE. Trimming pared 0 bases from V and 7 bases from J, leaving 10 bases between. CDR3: CASSLGWKGGYTF. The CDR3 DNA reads TGTGCCAGCAGCTTGGGATGGAAGGGTGGCTACACCTTC. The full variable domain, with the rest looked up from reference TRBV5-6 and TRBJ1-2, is DAGVTQSPTHLIKTRGQQVTLRCSPKSGHDTVSWYQQALGQGPQFIFQYYEEEERQRGNFPDRFSGHQFPNYSSELNVNALLLGDSALYLCASSLGWKGGYTFGSGTRLTVV.

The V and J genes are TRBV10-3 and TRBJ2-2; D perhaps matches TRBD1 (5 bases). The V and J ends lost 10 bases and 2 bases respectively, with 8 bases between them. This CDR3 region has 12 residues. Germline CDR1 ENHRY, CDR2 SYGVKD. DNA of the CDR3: TGTGCCACAGGACAAAACACCGGGGAGCTGTTTTTT. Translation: CATGQNTGELFF.

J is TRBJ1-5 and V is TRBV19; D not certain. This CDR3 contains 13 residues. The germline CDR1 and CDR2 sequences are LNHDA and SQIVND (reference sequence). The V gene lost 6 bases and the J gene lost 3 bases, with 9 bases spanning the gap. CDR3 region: CASSFDNNQPQHF. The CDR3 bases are TGTGCCAGTAGCTTTGACAACAATCAGCCCCAGCATTTT. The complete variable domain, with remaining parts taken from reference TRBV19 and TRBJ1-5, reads DGGITQSPKYLFRKEGQNVTLSCEQNLNHDAMYWYRQDPGQGLRLIYYSQIVNDFQKGDIAEGYSVSREKKESFPLTVTSAQKNPTAFYLCASSFDNNQPQHFGDGTRLSIL.

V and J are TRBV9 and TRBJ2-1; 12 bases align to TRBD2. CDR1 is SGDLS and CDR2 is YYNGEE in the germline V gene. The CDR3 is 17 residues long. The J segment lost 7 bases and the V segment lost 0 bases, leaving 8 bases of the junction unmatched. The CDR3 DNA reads TGTGCCAGCAGCGTAGACCCTAGCGGGGGGGCCAATAATGAGCAGTTCTTC. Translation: CASSVDPSGGANNEQFF. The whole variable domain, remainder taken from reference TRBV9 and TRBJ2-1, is DSGVTQTPKHLITATGQRVTLRCSPRSGDLSVYWYQQSLDQGLQFLIQYYNGEERAKGNILERFSAQQFPDLHSELNLSSLELGDSALYFCASSVDPSGGANNEQFFGPGTRLTVL.

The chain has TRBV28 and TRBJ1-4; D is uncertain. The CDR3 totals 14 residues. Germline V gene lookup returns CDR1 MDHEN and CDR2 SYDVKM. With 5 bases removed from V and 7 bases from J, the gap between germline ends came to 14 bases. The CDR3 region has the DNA TGTGCCAGCAGTATTTTCACGGGAGGTGAAAAACTGTTTTTT. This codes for CASSIFTGGEKLFF.

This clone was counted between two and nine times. The CDR3 spells CASSLVNTEAFF. In DNA form, the CDR3 reads TGTGCCAGCAGCTTGGTGAACACTGAAGCTTTCTTT. The chain couples TRBV7-2 to TRBJ1-1, with D unclear. This CDR3 is 12 amino acids long. Germline CDR1 reads SGHTA; CDR2 reads FQGNSA. Between the trimmed V and J ends, which lost 3 bases and 0 bases, there was a span of 2 bases.

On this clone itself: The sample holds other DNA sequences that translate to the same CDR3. The CDR3 nucleotides are TGTGCCAGCAGCTTGGACAGGGGAAATCAGCCCCAGCATTTT. It is translated as CASSLDRGNQPQHF. The chain links TRBV11-2 to TRBJ1-5, with 9 positions matching TRBD1. This CDR3 has 14 residues. Germline-derived CDR1 and CDR2 are SGHAT and FQNNGV. The ends lost 3 bases at V and 4 bases at J; junction bases unmatched: 1.

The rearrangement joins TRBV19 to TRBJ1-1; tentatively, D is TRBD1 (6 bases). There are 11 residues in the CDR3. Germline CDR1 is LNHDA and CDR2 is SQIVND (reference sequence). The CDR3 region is CATGLNTEAFF. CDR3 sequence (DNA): TGTGCGACAGGCTTGAACACTGAAGCTTTCTTT.

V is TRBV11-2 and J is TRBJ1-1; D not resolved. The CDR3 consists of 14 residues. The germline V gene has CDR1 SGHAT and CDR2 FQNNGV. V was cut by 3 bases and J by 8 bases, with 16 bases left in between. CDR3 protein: CASSLRREGMEAFF. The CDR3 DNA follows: TGTGCCAGCAGCTTGAGGAGGGAGGGTATGGAAGCTTTCTTT.

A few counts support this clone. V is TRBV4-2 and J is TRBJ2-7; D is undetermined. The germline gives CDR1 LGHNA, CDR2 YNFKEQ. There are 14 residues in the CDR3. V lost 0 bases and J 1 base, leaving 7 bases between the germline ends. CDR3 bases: TGTGCCAGCAGCCAAGACAAACAATCCTACGAGCAGTACTTC. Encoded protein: CASSQDKQSYEQYF.

CDR3 sequence reads: CASSYMREQYF. CDR3 DNA: TGTGCCAGCAGTTACATGAGGGAGCAGTACTTC. The rearrangement uses TRBV6-5 and TRBJ2-5; maybe TRBD2 (5 bases). CDR3 size: 11 residues. The germline CDR1 and CDR2 sequences are MNHEY and SVGAGI. The V end was cut by 2 bases, the J end by 11 bases, with 9 bases between.

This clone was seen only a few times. CDR3 sequence reads: CASSGEAGANVLTF. The CDR3 bases are TGTGCCAGCAGCGGCGAGGCGGGGGCCAACGTCCTGACTTTC. V is TRBV11-3 and J is TRBJ2-6; the D is unclear. Germline CDR1 reads SGHNT; CDR2 reads YENEEA. This CDR3 spans 14 amino acids. V was trimmed by 5 bases and J by 4 bases, leaving 9 bases between them.

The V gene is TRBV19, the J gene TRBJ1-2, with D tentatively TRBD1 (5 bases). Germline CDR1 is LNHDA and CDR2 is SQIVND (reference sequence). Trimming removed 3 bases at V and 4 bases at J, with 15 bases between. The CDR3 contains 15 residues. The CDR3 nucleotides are TGTGCCAGTAGTATGGGGACCCGAAATGGCTATGGCTACACCTTC. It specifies CASSMGTRNGYGYTF.